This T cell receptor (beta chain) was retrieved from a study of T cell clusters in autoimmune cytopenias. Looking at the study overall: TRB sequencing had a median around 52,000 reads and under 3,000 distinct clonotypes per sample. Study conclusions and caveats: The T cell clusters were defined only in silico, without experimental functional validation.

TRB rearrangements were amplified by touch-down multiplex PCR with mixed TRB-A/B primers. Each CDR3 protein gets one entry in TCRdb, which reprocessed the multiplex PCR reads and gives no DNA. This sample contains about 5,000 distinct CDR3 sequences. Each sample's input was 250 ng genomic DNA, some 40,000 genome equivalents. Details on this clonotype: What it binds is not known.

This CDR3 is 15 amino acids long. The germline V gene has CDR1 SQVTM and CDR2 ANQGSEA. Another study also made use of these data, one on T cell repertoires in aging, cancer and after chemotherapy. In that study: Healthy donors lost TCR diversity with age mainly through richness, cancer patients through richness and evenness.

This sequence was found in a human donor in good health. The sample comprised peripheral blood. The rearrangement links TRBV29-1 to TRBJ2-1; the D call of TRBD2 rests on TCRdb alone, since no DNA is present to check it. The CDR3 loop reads CSVEGSSGIINEQFF.